This T cell receptor beta chain was profiled in a study of shared clonotypes between healthy human individuals. Study-wide findings and caveats: Blood alone was sampled, and tissue repertoires likely differ. Rarefaction showed sorted-subset sequencing was incomplete despite large depth. An anticipated effect of sequencing depth on clonotype sharing among donors was recognized.

V dropped 5 bases and J dropped 2 bases, with 14 bases sitting between them. This CDR3 has 15 amino acids. Looked up from germline, CDR1 is SGHVS and CDR2 is FNYEAQ. The naive CD8 subset, CD45RO-negative cells positively selected for CCR7, excluded terminally differentiated effector memory CD45RA+ cells. Using immunoSEQ multiplex PCR, the repertoire was profiled, and TCRdb retains in-frame clones only, with some absent. Here the sample spans about 820,000 clones, 92% being singletons. Worth noting for this clone: What it recognizes is unknown.

The chain combines TRBV7-6 with TRBJ2-3, with D perhaps matching TRBD2 (6 bases). The sequenced sample was naive CD8+ T cells sorted from blood. The receptor comes from a man between 25 and 39 years old in good health. In DNA form, the CDR3 reads TGTGCCAGCAGCCCGCCGGGACTCACCACAGATACGCAGTATTTT. Translation: CASSPPGLTTDTQYF. Filled out from reference TRBV7-6 and TRBJ2-3, the complete variable domain reads GAGVSQSPRYKVTKRGQDVALRCDPISGHVSLYWYRQALGQGPEFLTYFNYEAQQDKSGLPNDRFSAERPEGSISTLTIQRTEQRDSAMYRCASSPPGLTTDTQYFGPGTRLTVL.